A single sample gave rise to the 26 T cell receptor beta chains below, sequenced in a study of blood T cell repertoires in COVID-19. Produced via immunoSEQ multiplex PCR; TCRdb's table is partial and in-frame only. This sample has approximately 210,000 clones, with just over 85% found just once. The sequenced material came from peripheral blood. All receptors come from a man aged 18 to 29 with active or convalescent COVID-19.

The rearrangement links TRBV5-1 to TRBJ1-1; TRBD1 aligns across 7 bases. Germline V gene data show CDR1 as SGHRS and CDR2 as YFSETQ. The length of the CDR3 is 13 residues. V lost 4 bases, J lost 7 bases, and 7 bases stayed unmatched. CDR3 amino acids: CASSIGQDNEAFF. The CDR3 DNA reads TGCGCCAGCAGCATAGGACAGGATAATGAAGCTTTCTTT.

This clone was detected once. The identical CDR3 is also encoded by other nucleotide sequences in the sample. The chain uses TRBV5-6 and TRBJ1-5, with D hard to call. The germline V gene has CDR1 SGHDT and CDR2 YYEEEE. V was pared by 0 bases and J by 7 bases, with 8 bases between. The CDR3 covers 13 residues. The CDR3 DNA sequence: TGTGCCAGCAGCTTGGCCAGCGGACAGCCCCAGCATTTT. Residues: CASSLASGQPQHF.

The count of this clone is one. The chain joins TRBV18 to TRBJ2-7, with TRBD1 matching over 7 bases. This CDR3 contains 14 residues. The germline CDR1 and CDR2 sequences are KGHSH and LQKENI. J gave up 3 bases and V 3 bases, and 5 bases lay outside the gene matches. CDR3 nucleotides: TGTGCCAGCTCACCGAGGGGACAGAGCTACGAGCAGTACTTC. This translates into CASSPRGQSYEQYF.

The count of this clone is one. The V call is TRBV28, the J call TRBJ1-6; D may be TRBD1 (6 bases). V lost 5 bases and J 0 bases, leaving 29 bases between the germline ends. In germline, CDR1 is MDHEN, CDR2 SYDVKM. The CDR3 length is 22 residues. The chain's CDR3 is CASSRLRTERGGASSYNSPLHF. The CDR3 region has the DNA TGTGCCAGCAGTCGACTTCGGACAGAGAGGGGGGGGGCTAGCTCCTATAATTCACCCCTCCACTTT. Variable domain in full (rest from reference TRBV28 and TRBJ1-6): DVKVTQSSRYLVKRTGEKVFLECVQDMDHENMFWYRQDPGLGLRLIYFSYDVKMKEKGDIPEGYSVSREKKERFSLILESASTNQTSMYLCASSRLRTERGGASSYNSPLHFGNGTRLTVT.

The chain employs TRBV5-4 and TRBJ2-1, with 10 bases fitting TRBD2. Per the germline V gene, CDR1 is SGHNT and CDR2 is YYREEE (reference sequence). This CDR3 comprises 14 residues. V was pared by 1 base and J by 7 bases, with 2 bases of the junction left unmatched. CDR3 residues: CASSLPSGGNEQFF. For the CDR3, the DNA is TGTGCCAGCAGCTTGCCTAGCGGGGGAAATGAGCAGTTCTTC.

The chain is built from TRBV7-6 and TRBJ1-1, with a tentative D call TRBD1 (6 bases). Trimming removed 1 base at V and 1 base at J, with 13 bases between. The CDR3 runs to 16 residues. Germline CDR1 SGHVS, CDR2 FNYEAQ. CDR3 protein: CASSLEDSLTNTEAFF. CDR3 nucleotide sequence: TGTGCCAGCAGCTTAGAGGACAGCTTAACGAACACTGAAGCTTTCTTT.

The chain employs TRBV5-4 and TRBJ2-7, with D perhaps TRBD1 (6 bases). This CDR3 region has 16 residues. The germline V and J ends were trimmed by 0 bases and 6 bases, with 19 bases remaining between them. CDR1 is SGHNT and CDR2 is YYREEE in the germline V gene (reference sequence). The CDR3 spells CASSLESGRGRSEQYF. The CDR3 DNA reads TGTGCCAGCAGCTTGGAATCCGGCAGGGGCAGGAGCGAGCAGTACTTC.

This chain links TRBV10-2 with TRBJ2-3, with a tentative D call TRBD1 (5 bases). This CDR3 spans 13 amino acids. CDR1 is WSHSY and CDR2 is SAAADI in the germline V gene. V lost 5 bases and J 4 bases, leaving 10 bases between the germline ends. Here the CDR3 reads CASSQGRADTQYF. The CDR3 DNA reads TGCGCCAGCAGTCAGGGTCGGGCAGATACGCAGTATTTT.

The J gene is TRBJ2-7, the V gene TRBV7-2, with TRBD1 matching 8 bases. The ends lost 4 bases at V and 2 bases at J; junction bases unmatched: 4. The CDR3 has 14 amino acids. CDR1 is SGHTA and CDR2 is FQGNSA in the germline V gene. Here the CDR3 reads CASSSGQGPYEQYF. CDR3 nucleotide sequence: TGTGCCAGCAGCTCAGGACAGGGTCCCTACGAGCAGTACTTC.

The chain employs TRBV30 and TRBJ1-1, with a possible D match to TRBD1 (6 bases). Trimming removed 4 bases from V and 5 bases from J, with 11 bases in between. Germline CDR1 GTSNPN, CDR2 SVGIG (reference sequence). This CDR3 comprises 12 residues. In nucleotides, the CDR3 is TGTGCCTGGAAGGGGGTGAGGACTGAAGCTTTCTTT. Encoded protein: CAWKGVRTEAFF. The full variable domain, in which reference TRBV30 and TRBJ1-1 provide the parts outside the CDR3, is SQTIHQWPATLVQPVGSPLSLECTVEGTSNPNLYWYRQAAGRGLQLLFYSVGIGQISSEVPQNLSASRPQDRQFILSSKKLLLSDSGFYLCAWKGVRTEAFFGQGTRLTVV.

The chain combines TRBV20-1 with TRBJ1-5; possible D gene TRBD1, 5 bases. This CDR3 is 13 amino acids long. V was pared by 3 bases and J by 7 bases, with 13 bases between. Germline V gives CDR1 DFQATT, CDR2 SNEGSKA (reference sequence). DNA of the CDR3: TGCAGTGCTAGTAGGGGAAAGGGGCAGCCCCAGCATTTT. Its translation is CSASRGKGQPQHF.

This sequence joins TRBV4-2 and TRBJ1-2; D is uncertain. V lost 0 bases, J lost 8 bases, and 10 bases lay in between. CDR1 and CDR2 from the germline V gene are LGHNA and YNFKEQ. CDR3 length: 13 amino acids. Written as DNA, the CDR3 is TGTGCCAGCAGCCAAGATGAGGTAGGAGGCTACACCTTC. It encodes CASSQDEVGGYTF.

The J gene is TRBJ2-5, the V gene TRBV7-3, with 11 bases lining up with TRBD2. This CDR3 contains 14 residues. Germline-derived CDR1 and CDR2 are SGHTA and FQGTGA. Trimming cost V 4 bases and J 4 bases; bases outside gene matches: 2. CDR3 loop: CASSSGLAGETQYF. DNA for the CDR3: TGTGCCAGCAGCTCCGGACTAGCGGGAGAGACCCAGTACTTC. The full variable domain, with the rest looked up from reference TRBV7-3 and TRBJ2-5, is GAGVSQTPSNKVTEKGKYVELRCDPISGHTALYWYRQSLGQGPEFLIYFQGTGAADDSGLPNDRFFAVRPEGSVSTLKIQRTERGDSAVYLCASSSGLAGETQYFGPGTRLLVL.

V gene TRBV27 combines with J gene TRBJ2-1, with TRBD2 identical over 11 bases. There are 15 residues in the CDR3. The J segment lost 4 bases and the V segment lost 9 bases, leaving 8 bases of the junction unmatched. The V gene's germline CDR1 is MNHEY and CDR2 SMNVEV (reference sequence). Here the CDR3 DNA reads TGTGCCAGTTACCCCGGGACTAGCGGATACAATGAGCAGTTCTTC. It is translated as CASYPGTSGYNEQFF.

The V and J genes are TRBV2 and TRBJ1-1, with D possibly TRBD1 on 5 matching bases. V gave up 4 bases and J gave up 5 bases, with 11 bases separating them. From germline, CDR1 is SNHLY and CDR2 FYNNEI. CDR3 length: 13 residues. DNA for the CDR3: TGTGCCAGCAGTGTCGACAGTGGGACTGAAGCTTTCTTT. This sequence encodes CASSVDSGTEAFF.

V is TRBV6-5 and J is TRBJ2-5; no firm D call. The CDR3 runs 10 residues. Germline CDR1 is MNHEY and CDR2 is SVGAGI. V was pared by 7 bases and J by 5 bases, with 5 bases between. The CDR3 DNA reads TGTGCCAGCACCGGGGAGACCCAGTACTTC. Translating gives CASTGETQYF.

V and J are TRBV29-1 and TRBJ2-4; D call uncertain. CDR1 is SQVTM, CDR2 ANQGSEA, per germline. CDR3 length equals 14 residues. Trimming stripped 0 bases from V and 0 bases from J, with 6 bases between. CDR3 sequence reads: CSVEDTGAKNIQYF. The DNA for the CDR3 is TGCAGCGTTGAAGATACGGGAGCCAAAAACATTCAGTACTTC. The full variable domain, in which reference TRBV29-1 and TRBJ2-4 provide the parts outside the CDR3, is SAVISQKPSRDICQRGTSLTIQCQVDSQVTMMFWYRQQPGQSLTLIATANQGSEATYESGFVIDKFPISRPNLTFSTLTVSNMSPEDSSIYLCSVEDTGAKNIQYFGAGTRLSVL.

V and J are TRBV7-9 and TRBJ2-3; tentatively, D is TRBD2 (7 bases). Germline V gene sequence: CDR1 SEHNR, CDR2 FQNEAQ (reference sequence). This CDR3 contains 14 residues. V lost 4 bases, J lost 8 bases, and 16 bases lay in between. The CDR3 loop is CASSWEGLGGTQYF. Written as DNA, the CDR3 is TGTGCCAGCAGCTGGGAGGGATTAGGGGGTACGCAGTATTTT.

The chain couples TRBV6-5 to TRBJ2-7; TRBD2 matches 8 bases. V shed 6 bases, J shed 2 bases, and the junction held 6 bases outside the gene matches. The germline V gene encodes CDR1 MNHEY and CDR2 SVGAGI. The CDR3 loop spans 14 amino acids. The CDR3 sequence is CASSPGTRAYEQYF. The CDR3 DNA reads as TGTGCCAGCAGCCCCGGGACTAGGGCCTACGAGCAGTACTTC.

This chain joins TRBV7-2 and TRBJ2-7; a possible D gene is TRBD2 (6 bases). Germline V lookup: CDR1 SGHTA, CDR2 FQGNSA. V was cut by 4 bases and J by 5 bases, with 15 bases left in between. The CDR3 runs 14 residues. DNA of the CDR3: TGTGCCAGCAGCTCCCTGGGAGGAGGCGACGAGCAGTACTTC. Residues: CASSSLGGGDEQYF. The entire variable domain, with the rest obtained from reference TRBV7-2 and TRBJ2-7, is as follows: GAGVSQSPSNKVTEKGKDVELRCDPISGHTALYWYRQSLGQGLEFLIYFQGNSAPDKSGLPSDRFSAERTGGSVSTLTIQRTQQEDSAVYLCASSSLGGGDEQYFGPGTRLTVT.

V gene TRBV10-1 combines with J gene TRBJ2-5; 9 bases line up with TRBD1. Germline assignment: CDR1 WNHNN and CDR2 SYGVQD (reference sequence). The CDR3 has 15 residues. Germline trimming cut 4 bases from V and 5 bases from J; bases unmatched to any gene: 8. The CDR3: CASSGNRDRAETQYF. Written as DNA, the CDR3 is TGCGCCAGCAGTGGAAACCGGGACAGGGCGGAGACCCAGTACTTC.

The rearrangement joins TRBV6-5 to TRBJ2-1; the D is unclear. Germline loops: CDR1 MNHEY, CDR2 SVGAGI. CDR3 size: 12 residues. Deletions cut 8 bases from V and 0 bases from J, with 5 bases between. The CDR3 DNA sequence: TGTGCCAGCGGCCCCTCCTACAATGAGCAGTTCTTC. Its translation: CASGPSYNEQFF.

The rearrangement uses TRBV4-2 and TRBJ1-2; 7 bases agree with TRBD1. V dropped 3 bases and J dropped 5; count of bases not matched to a gene: 12. The CDR3 length is 16 residues. Germline lookup yields CDR1 LGHNA and CDR2 YNFKEQ. As DNA, the CDR3 is TGTGCCAGCAGCCAGATGTCATCGGGACAGCTTTATGGCTACACCTTC. Its translation: CASSQMSSGQLYGYTF.

A single count supports this clone. V and J are TRBV29-1 and TRBJ1-3; the D gene is possibly TRBD1 (5 bases). Per germline, CDR1 SQVTM and CDR2 ANQGSEA. This CDR3 region has 13 residues. Trimming removed 6 bases from V and 2 bases from J, with 11 bases in between. The chain's CDR3 is CSVEGTAGNTIYF. DNA of the CDR3: TGCAGCGTGGAGGGGACGGCTGGAAACACCATATATTTT.

This chain joins TRBV19 and TRBJ2-7; 8 bases are a match to TRBD2. This CDR3 region has 15 residues. With 3 bases clipped from V and 5 bases from J, the junction kept 9 bases outside the gene matches. Germline CDR1 reads LNHDA; CDR2 reads SQIVND (reference sequence). Written as DNA, the CDR3 is TGTGCCAGTAGTATTATAGCGGGACATGGGGACGAGCAGTACTTC. Its translation is CASSIIAGHGDEQYF.

Of note for this clone: A junction boundary mismatches the germline segment, possibly from a read error. The genes are TRBV6-1 and TRBJ2-7; 10 positions match TRBD2. Germline V gene data show CDR1 as MNHNS and CDR2 as SASEGT. The CDR3 loop spans 17 amino acids. In DNA, the CDR3 is TGTGCCAGCAGTAAAGCCAGCGGGAGGGAAGGGGCCTACGAGCAGTACTTC. This gives the protein CASSKASGREGAYEQYF.